This TCR beta chain was recorded in a study of T cell responses to AZD1222 COVID-19 vaccine. Study results and limitations: There were mostly white British donors and more females than males, and clonal diversity was possibly underestimated. Of spike-specific TCRs, nearly half reportedly target regions left unmutated in variants.

Measured with immunoSEQ multiplex PCR; TCRdb has only the in-frame clones, and not every one. Of 150,000 to 250,000 clones in the sample, about nine tenths were seen once. CDR3 length: 14 residues. V was cut by 4 bases and J by 5 bases, with 15 bases left in between. CDR1 SEHNR and CDR2 FQNEAQ come from the germline V gene (reference sequence). Of note for this clone: As yet, its antigen is unknown.

The rearrangement uses TRBV7-9 and TRBJ2-7; D gene uncertain. This sequence was found in an adult who received the AZD1222 COVID-19 vaccine. The sample consisted of peripheral blood, taken 28 days after the second AZD1222 dose. CDR3 sequence reads: CASSSAPGYHEQYF. CDR3 DNA sequence: TGTGCCAGCAGCTCGGCCCCTGGTTACCACGAGCAGTACTTC.